Below, 28 T cell receptor beta chains from the same sample are listed, as sequenced in a study of T cells in Graves' hyperthyroidism and ophthalmopathy. Amplification of TCR beta CDR3 regions used RNA as the template. During a first-round RT-PCR of the TCR CDR3, the HTBI primer set was used. One entry per CDR3 protein, called by TCRdb with MiXCR from the multiplex PCR reads. This table has about 500,000 distinct CDR3 sequences, 13% to 15% appearing once. Source material: blood. Receptors were obtained from a woman in her late teens or twenties with Graves' hyperthyroidism.

In its sample, this clonotype was seen once. This chain connects TRBV29-1 to TRBJ2-7, with a weak D call TRBD2 (5 bases). V dropped 2 bases and J dropped 6 bases, with 11 bases sitting between them. Germline V gene data show CDR1 as SQVTM and CDR2 as ANQGSEA. The CDR3 has 12 amino acids. The CDR3 DNA is TGCAGCGTTGAACTGAGGGAACGCGAGCAGTACGTC. This gives the protein CSVELREREQYV.

DNA for the CDR3: TGCGCCAGCAGCTTGTCTAGAGCGGGCACCGTTTACAATGAGCAGTTCTTC. Residues: CASSLSRAGTVYNEQFF. This chain uses TRBV5-1 with TRBJ2-1, with D possibly matching TRBD2 (6 bases). Germline V lookup: CDR1 SGHRS, CDR2 YFSETQ. V lost 1 base and J 4 bases, leaving 18 bases between the germline ends. The length of the CDR3 is 17 residues.

This clonotype was observed at least ten times. V gene TRBV30 combines with J gene TRBJ2-7; D possibly corresponds to TRBD2 (6 bases). With 3 bases removed from V and 2 bases from J, the gap between germline ends came to 14 bases. Germline CDR1 reads GTSNPN; CDR2 reads SVGIG (reference sequence). The CDR3 is 14 residues long. The chain's CDR3 is CAWSMGGETYEQYF. The CDR3 region has the DNA TGTGCCTGGAGCATGGGGGGAGAGACCTACGAGCAGTACTTC.

This clonotype was counted ten times or more. The rearrangement joins TRBV27 to TRBJ2-5; 13 nucleotides match TRBD2. V was pared by 6 bases and J by 10 bases, with 8 bases of the junction left unmatched. The CDR3 runs to 14 residues. CDR1 MNHEY and CDR2 SMNVEV come from the germline V gene (reference sequence). CDR3 nucleotide sequence: TGTGCCAGCAGCTCCGGACTAGCGGGAGATCTCCAGTACTTC. Residues: CASSSGLAGDLQYF.

The V call is TRBV7-4, the J call TRBJ2-7, with 14 bases aligning to TRBD2. The J segment lost 6 bases and the V segment lost 6 bases, leaving 7 bases of the junction unmatched. The germline CDR1 and CDR2 sequences are SGHVT and SQSDAQ. The CDR3 spans 15 residues. The DNA of the CDR3 is TGTGCCAGCAGTTACGGGGGACTAGCGGGAGTCGAGCAGTACTTC. Its translation: CASSYGGLAGVEQYF.

The table lists this clonotype with many counts. CDR3 loop: CASRTGVFNSPLHF. The CDR3 DNA is TGTGCCAGCAGGACAGGGGTGTTCAATTCACCCCTCCACTTT. This chain links TRBV2 with TRBJ1-6; TRBD1 aligns across 8 bases. V lost 6 bases, J lost 7 bases, and 5 bases stayed unmatched. The CDR3 extends over 14 amino acids. CDR1 SNHLY and CDR2 FYNNEI come from the germline V gene.

This clonotype was seen repeatedly, ten times or more. The chain employs TRBV5-1 and TRBJ1-1, with D perhaps matching TRBD1 (6 bases). Germline CDR1 SGHRS, CDR2 YFSETQ. There are 13 residues in the CDR3. V lost 5 bases, J lost 1 base, and 9 bases lay in between. CDR3 region: CASRIQGNTEAFF. The CDR3 DNA follows: TGCGCCAGCAGAATACAGGGGAACACTGAAGCTTTCTTT. Full variable domain (remainder filled in from reference TRBV5-1 and TRBJ1-1): KAGVTQTPRYLIKTRGQQVTLSCSPISGHRSVSWYQQTPGQGLQFLFEYFSETQRNKGNFPGRFSGRQFSNSRSEMNVSTLELGDSALYLCASRIQGNTEAFFGQGTRLTVV.

This clonotype was seen ten or more times. The genes are TRBV11-3 and TRBJ2-7; D uncertain. This CDR3 contains 15 residues. Germline loops: CDR1 SGHNT, CDR2 YENEEA. Trimming removed 2 bases from V and 6 bases from J, with 17 bases in between. The CDR3 DNA is TGTGCCAGCAGCTTATACGGGCGAAAAGGGATCGAGCAGTACTTC. Translation gives CASSLYGRKGIEQYF.

This clonotype has a count of ten or more. The rearrangement links TRBV12-3 or TRBV12-4 to TRBJ2-3; a possible D gene is TRBD1 (6 bases). This CDR3 is 15 amino acids long. With 5 bases removed from V and 4 bases from J, the gap between germline ends came to 16 bases. The CDR3 DNA reads TGTGCCAGCAGTAAGGGACAACATAAGGCAGATACGCAGTATTTT. Translation gives CASSKGQHKADTQYF.

This clonotype was recorded a few times. The chain is built from TRBV7-9 and TRBJ2-1; tentative D call: TRBD2 (6 bases). The V end was cut by 1 base, the J end by 6 bases, with 16 bases between. There are 16 residues in the CDR3. Germline CDR1 and CDR2: SEHNR and FQNEAQ (reference sequence). CDR3 amino acids: CASSLVAGTPINEQFF. In DNA, the CDR3 is TGTGCCAGCAGCTTAGTTGCAGGGACTCCGATCAATGAGCAGTTCTTC.

This chain uses TRBV5-1 with TRBJ2-5; TRBD2 matches at 10 bases. Germline trimming cut 4 bases from V and 4 bases from J; bases unmatched to any gene: 10. The CDR3 has 16 amino acids. Germline V CDR1 and CDR2: SGHRS, YFSETQ. CDR3 region: CASSPLGLAGAETQYF. CDR3 nucleotides: TGCGCCAGCAGCCCCCTGGGGCTAGCGGGAGCAGAGACCCAGTACTTC. Drawing the rest from reference TRBV5-1 and TRBJ2-5, the complete variable domain is KAGVTQTPRYLIKTRGQQVTLSCSPISGHRSVSWYQQTPGQGLQFLFEYFSETQRNKGNFPGRFSGRQFSNSRSEMNVSTLELGDSALYLCASSPLGLAGAETQYFGPGTRLLVL.

This clonotype was recorded many times. The V gene is TRBV18, the J gene TRBJ2-1; 9 positions match TRBD2. CDR3 length: 16 amino acids. Germline V gene sequence: CDR1 KGHSH, CDR2 LQKENI. V shed 3 bases and J 5 bases; nucleotides not matched to a gene: 8. CDR3 region: CASSPSLAGLDNEQFF. As DNA, the CDR3 is TGTGCCAGCTCACCCTCTCTAGCGGGGCTAGACAATGAGCAGTTCTTC.

This clonotype was seen a handful of times. This chain uses TRBV5-1 with TRBJ2-1; D is tentatively TRBD1 or TRBD2 (5 bases each). The ends were cut back, 2 bases at V and 3 bases at J, with 21 bases in the middle. The CDR3 spans 18 residues. The germline gives CDR1 SGHRS, CDR2 YFSETQ. The CDR3 loop is CASSFRGPGPTVYNEQFF. The CDR3 DNA follows: TGCGCCAGCAGCTTCCGGGGCCCAGGCCCTACAGTCTACAATGAGCAGTTCTTC.

Many counts were recorded for this clonotype. This chain joins TRBV5-8 and TRBJ2-1; tentatively, D is TRBD1 (6 bases). This CDR3 has 15 residues. The V and J ends lost 6 bases and 0 bases respectively, with 13 bases between them. Germline lookup yields CDR1 SGHTS and CDR2 YDEGEE. CDR3 protein: CASTRTGSSYNEQFF. The CDR3 DNA reads TGTGCCAGCACCCGTACAGGGAGCTCCTACAATGAGCAGTTCTTC.

V gene TRBV20-1 combines with J gene TRBJ2-7; 9 nucleotides line up with TRBD2. The CDR3 totals 17 residues. After removal of 5 bases from V and 5 bases from J, the junction contained 19 bases not matched to a gene. CDR1 is DFQATT, CDR2 SNEGSKA, per germline (reference sequence). The CDR3, as DNA: TGCAGTGCTCCCGGAATTGGGCGGGAGGGACTTCAGGACGAGCAGTACGTC. The encoded protein is CSAPGIGREGLQDEQYV.

This clonotype appeared many times. This chain uses TRBV30 with TRBJ1-1; D unclear. Germline V CDR1 and CDR2: GTSNPN, SVGIG (reference sequence). The CDR3 length is 14 residues. V was clipped by 2 bases and J by 0 bases, with 10 bases between them. The CDR3 loop is CAWSKGPVNTEAFF. CDR3 DNA sequence: TGTGCCTGGAGTAAAGGACCGGTGAACACTGAAGCTTTCTTT.

The sample holds one count of this clonotype. The chain joins TRBV11-2 to TRBJ1-4, with a tentative D call TRBD1 (6 bases). V lost 5 bases and J lost 6, with 16 bases in between. The CDR3 has 15 residues. The germline gives CDR1 SGHAT, CDR2 FQNNGV. CDR3 loop: CASSRGRTAYEKLFF. The CDR3 DNA reads as TGTGCCAGCAGCCGTGGCCGGACAGCCTATGAAAAACTGTTTTTT.

This clonotype was observed at least ten times. V gene TRBV7-8 combines with J gene TRBJ2-1; TRBD2 aligns across 9 bases. The CDR3 sequence is 15 residues long. The germline gives CDR1 SGHVS, CDR2 FQNEAQ. The trim removed 6 bases at V and 2 bases at J, leaving 5 bases unmatched. CDR3 in amino acids: CASRTSGETYNEQFF. CDR3 coding DNA: TGTGCCAGCAGGACTAGCGGAGAGACCTACAATGAGCAGTTCTTC. Full variable domain (outside the CDR3, taken from reference TRBV7-8 and TRBJ2-1): GAGVSQSPRYKVAKRGQDVALRCDPISGHVSLFWYQQALGQGPEFLTYFQNEAQLDKSGLPSDRFFAERPEGSVSTLKIQRTQQEDSAVYLCASRTSGETYNEQFFGPGTRLTVL.

This clonotype was found many times. The V and J genes are TRBV7-2 and TRBJ2-3; TRBD1 matches at 9 bases. Germline lookup yields CDR1 SGHTA and CDR2 FQGNSA. Trimming cost V 0 bases and J 4 bases; bases outside gene matches: 5. The CDR3 contains 16 residues. CDR3 sequence reads: CASSLALTGGADTQYF. As DNA, the CDR3 is TGTGCCAGCAGCTTAGCGCTGACAGGGGGGGCAGATACGCAGTATTTT.

This clonotype was recorded at least ten times. The CDR3 DNA sequence: TGTGCCAGCAGCCACACGAATCTCCAAGAGACCCAGTACTTC. Its protein product is CASSHTNLQETQYF. V is TRBV7-9 and J is TRBJ2-5, with no clear D. Germline CDR1 and CDR2: SEHNR and FQNEAQ (reference sequence). CDR3 length equals 14 residues. The V gene lost 5 bases and the J gene lost 1 base, with 11 bases spanning the gap.

The genes are TRBV2 and TRBJ2-7; D unclear. This CDR3 is built from 14 residues. The germline V gene encodes CDR1 SNHLY and CDR2 FYNNEI. This chain's CDR3 is CASSEGPAISAPHV. The CDR3 DNA reads as TGTGCCAGCAGTGAAGGTCCCGCTATTTCTGCACCCCACGTC.

The chain carries TRBV2 and TRBJ2-7; D not certain. The CDR3 is 12 residues long. Germline V lookup: CDR1 SNHLY, CDR2 FYNNEI. V was cut by 7 bases and J by 3 bases, with 10 bases left in between. CDR3 protein: CASKWANYEQYF. The CDR3 DNA reads TGTGCCAGCAAGTGGGCGAACTACGAGCAGTACTTC.

A note on this clonotype: A much larger clone is a single base away; this may be a read error. The CDR3 is CASSLFPESYNEQCF. CDR3 DNA sequence: TGCGCCAGCAGCTTGTTCCCCGAATCCTACAATGAGCAGTGCTTC. V gene TRBV5-1 combines with J gene TRBJ2-1, with unresolved D. From germline, CDR1 is SGHRS and CDR2 YFSETQ. The CDR3 is 15 amino acids.

The rearrangement uses TRBV11-3 and TRBJ2-1; 7 nucleotides line up with TRBD1. Germline CDR1 is SGHNT and CDR2 is YENEEA. The CDR3 length is 15 residues. With V trimmed by 2 bases and J by 8 bases, 9 bases remained unmatched. CDR3 residues: CASSLRQGVGDEQFF. CDR3 coding DNA: TGTGCCAGCAGCTTAAGGCAGGGGGTTGGAGATGAGCAGTTCTTC.

This clonotype was found many times. The gene calls are TRBV2 and TRBJ2-5, with 7 bases identical to TRBD2. Losses at the gene ends were 7 bases for V and 5 bases for J; bases not matched to a gene: 10. Germline V gene sequence: CDR1 SNHLY, CDR2 FYNNEI. The CDR3 runs 14 residues. The CDR3 DNA is TGTGCCAGCAAAATCTCGACTAGCCGGGAGACCCAGTACTTC. Translation: CASKISTSRETQYF.

This clonotype was found many times. The chain carries TRBV7-9 and TRBJ1-6; 7 bases align to TRBD1. CDR1 is SEHNR and CDR2 is FQNEAQ in the germline V gene (reference sequence). V shed 4 bases and J 7 bases; nucleotides not matched to a gene: 7. CDR3 length equals 15 residues. The CDR3 bases are TGTGCCAGCAGCTACGACAGGGTTGGAAATTCACCCCTCCACTTT. This encodes CASSYDRVGNSPLHF. The whole variable domain, filled in from reference TRBV7-9 and TRBJ1-6, reads DTGVSQNPRHKITKRGQNVTFRCDPISEHNRLYWYRQTLGQGPEFLTYFQNEAQLEKSRLLSDRFSAERPKGSFSTLEIQRTEQGDSAMYLCASSYDRVGNSPLHFGNGTRLTVT.

In this sample, this clonotype turned up many times. CDR3 region: CASSLSLAGAEEQFF. CDR3 nucleotide sequence: TGTGCCAGCAGCTTAAGTCTAGCGGGAGCTGAGGAGCAGTTCTTC. This chain connects TRBV7-3 to TRBJ2-1, with 10 bases aligning to TRBD2. The CDR3 contains 15 residues. Germline CDR1 is SGHTA and CDR2 is FQGTGA. V gave up 1 base and J gave up 10 bases; unmatched junction bases: 7.

This clonotype has only a few counts. The V and J genes are TRBV6-4 and TRBJ1-5, with a tentative D call TRBD1 (5 bases). The germline CDR1 and CDR2 sequences are MRHNA and SNTAGT. V was cut by 4 bases and J by 7 bases, with 11 bases left in between. The CDR3 contains 13 residues. The CDR3 region has the DNA TGTGCCAGCAGTGCGCAGGGCGGACAGCCCCAGCATTTT. Amino acids: CASSAQGGQPQHF.